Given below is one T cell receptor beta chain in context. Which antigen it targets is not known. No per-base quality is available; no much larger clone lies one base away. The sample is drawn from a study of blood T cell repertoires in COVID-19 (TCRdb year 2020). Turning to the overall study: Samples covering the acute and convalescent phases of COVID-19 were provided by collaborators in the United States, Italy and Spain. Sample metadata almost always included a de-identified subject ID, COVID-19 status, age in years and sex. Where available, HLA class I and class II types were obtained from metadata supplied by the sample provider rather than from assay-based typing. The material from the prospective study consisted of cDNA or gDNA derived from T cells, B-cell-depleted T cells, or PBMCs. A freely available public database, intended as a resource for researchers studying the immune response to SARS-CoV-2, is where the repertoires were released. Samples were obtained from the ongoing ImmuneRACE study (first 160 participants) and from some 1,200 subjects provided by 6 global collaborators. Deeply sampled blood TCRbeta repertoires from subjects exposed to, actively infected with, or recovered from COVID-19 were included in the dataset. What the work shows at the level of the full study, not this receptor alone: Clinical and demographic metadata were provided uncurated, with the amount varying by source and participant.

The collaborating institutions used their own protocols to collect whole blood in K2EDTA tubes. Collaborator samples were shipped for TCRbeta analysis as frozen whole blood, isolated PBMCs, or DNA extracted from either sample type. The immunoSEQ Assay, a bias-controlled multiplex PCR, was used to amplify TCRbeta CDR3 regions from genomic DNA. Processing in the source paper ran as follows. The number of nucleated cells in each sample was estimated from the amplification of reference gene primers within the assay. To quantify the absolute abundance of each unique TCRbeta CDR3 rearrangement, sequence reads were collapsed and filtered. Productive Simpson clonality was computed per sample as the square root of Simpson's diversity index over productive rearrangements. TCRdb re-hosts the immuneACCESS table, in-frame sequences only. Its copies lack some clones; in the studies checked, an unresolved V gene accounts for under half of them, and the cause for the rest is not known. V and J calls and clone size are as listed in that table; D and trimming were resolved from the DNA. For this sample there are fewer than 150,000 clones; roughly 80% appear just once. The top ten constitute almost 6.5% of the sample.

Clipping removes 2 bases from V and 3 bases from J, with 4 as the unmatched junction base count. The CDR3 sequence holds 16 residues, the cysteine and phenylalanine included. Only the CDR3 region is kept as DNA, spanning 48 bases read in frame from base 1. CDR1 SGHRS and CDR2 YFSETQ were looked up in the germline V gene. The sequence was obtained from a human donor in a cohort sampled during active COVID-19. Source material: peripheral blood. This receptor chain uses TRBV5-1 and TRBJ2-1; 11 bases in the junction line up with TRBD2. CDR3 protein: CASSLPSGGYYNEQFF. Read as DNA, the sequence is TGCGCCAGCAGCTTACCTAGCGGGGGGTACTACAATGAGCAGTTCTTC.